The sequence of this T cell receptor (beta chain) was determined in a study of T cells after yellow fever vaccination. Overall study findings and caveats: Post-booster reappearance was seen for most primary-vaccination clones (just under 97% CD4, 75% to 90% CD8).

This clonotype appeared many times. The antigen is undetermined. The CDR3 sequence is 14 residues long. Germline-derived CDR1 and CDR2 are LGHDT and YNNKEL (reference sequence). The V and J ends lost 5 bases and 1 base respectively, with 11 bases between them. It was through 5'RACE template switching that TCR cDNA was made, with a universal primer site and UMIs added. Via MiXCR, TCRdb re-called the 5' RACE reads, giving one row per CDR3 protein. The table has 350,000 to 450,000 distinct CDR3 sequences, roughly 6.2% seen once. The TCR was taken from a man aged 30-40 years who received the YFV17D yellow fever vaccine. The sample in question was PBMCs, obtained 5 days after the yellow fever booster vaccination. The V gene is TRBV3-1, the J gene TRBJ1-1; possibly TRBD1 for D (6 bases). The chain's CDR3 is CASSYREPNTEAFF. In DNA, the CDR3 is TGTGCCAGCAGCTACAGGGAGCCGAACACTGAAGCTTTCTTT. Variable domain in full (rest from reference TRBV3-1 and TRBJ1-1): DTAVSQTPKYLVTQMGNDKSIKCEQNLGHDTMYWYKQDSKKFLKIMFSYNNKELIINETVPNRFSPKSPDKAHLNLHINSLELGDSAVYFCASSYREPNTEAFFGQGTRLTVV.